This TCR beta chain originates from a study of blood T cells in healthy people across ages. The authors ran a second PCR of about 6 to 11 cycles using a sample-barcoded 5' primer and a J-beta primer mix. From the 5' RACE reads, TCRdb called clonotypes with MiXCR, one entry per CDR3 protein. The sample includes just under 550,000 distinct CDR3 sequences, around 24% of them seen just once. Investigators took about 10 milliliters of peripheral blood from every donor. These records were also assigned to another study, of T cells of mothers and their children.

The sample was blood. This TCR was sampled from a boy younger than 18 in good health.

DNA of the CDR3: TGCGCCAGCACCGAAGGGTATGGGGGCACAACCCAAGAGACCCAGTACTTC. The encoded protein is CASTEGYGGTTQETQYF. The chain combines TRBV10-2 with TRBJ2-5, with D maybe TRBD1 (6 bases). CDR1 is WSHSY and CDR2 is SAAADI in the germline V gene. This CDR3 spans 17 amino acids. V was clipped by 7 bases and J by 1 base, with 22 bases between them.